This T cell receptor (beta chain) was sequenced for a study of blood T cells in healthy people across ages. Next came a second PCR, run for roughly 6 to 11 cycles, which used a sample-barcoded 5' primer along with a J-beta primer mix. One entry per CDR3 protein, called by TCRdb with MiXCR from the 5' RACE reads. The sample has over a million distinct CDR3 sequences, approximately 43% seen once. The germline V gene encodes CDR1 MNHEY and CDR2 SMNVEV (reference sequence). The trim removed 6 bases at V and 3 bases at J, leaving 8 bases unmatched. The length of the CDR3 is 15 residues. V gene TRBV27 combines with J gene TRBJ2-7; 10 bases match TRBD2. The sample was blood. The sequence was obtained from a woman aged 18 to 35 in good health. In DNA form, the CDR3 reads TGTGCCAGCAGCCTTGCTAGCGGGGGACTCTACGAGCAGTACTTC. Encoded protein: CASSLASGGLYEQYF.